The clone carrying this T cell receptor (beta chain) was seen a few times. The CDR3 regions of TCR beta were amplified from RNA transcripts. First-round RT-PCR with HTBI primers amplified the TCR CDR3 region. TCRdb reprocessed the multiplex PCR reads with MiXCR, giving one entry per CDR3 protein. The sample carries roughly 280,000 distinct CDR3 sequences, around 15% recorded once. V dropped 10 bases and J dropped 7; count of bases not matched to a gene: 13. CDR3 length equals 14 residues. Germline values: CDR1 MNHEY, CDR2 SVGEGT. These data originate in a study of T cells in Graves' hyperthyroidism and ophthalmopathy. Study background: Pretreatment peripheral blood was obtained at initial diagnosis.

In the ophthalmopathy cohort, Clinical Activity Score was at least 3, NOSPECS grade at least 4, and duration under 3 months. For the diagnoses, clinical symptoms, serum thyroxine and TRAb, thyroid ultrasound and orbital computed tomography were used. Fresh 10 ml peripheral blood yielded PBMCs. The TCR was taken from an older woman with Graves' ophthalmopathy. Sample: blood. V is TRBV6-2 or TRBV6-3 and J is TRBJ1-5; the match to TRBD1 covers 7 bases. The CDR3 sequence: CATDPGAGGQPQHF. The DNA of the CDR3 is TGTGCCACCGACCCCGGGGCAGGGGGGCAGCCCCAGCATTTT.